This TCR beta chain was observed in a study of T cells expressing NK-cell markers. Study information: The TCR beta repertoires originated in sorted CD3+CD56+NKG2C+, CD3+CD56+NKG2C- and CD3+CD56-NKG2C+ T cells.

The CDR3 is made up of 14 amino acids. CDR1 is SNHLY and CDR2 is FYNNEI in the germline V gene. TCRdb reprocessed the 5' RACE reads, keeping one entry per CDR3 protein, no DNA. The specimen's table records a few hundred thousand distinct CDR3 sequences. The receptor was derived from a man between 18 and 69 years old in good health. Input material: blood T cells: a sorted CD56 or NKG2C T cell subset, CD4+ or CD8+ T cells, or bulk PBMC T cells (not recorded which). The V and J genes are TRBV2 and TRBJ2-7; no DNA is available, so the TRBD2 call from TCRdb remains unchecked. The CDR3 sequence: CASSAVRGISEQYF.